This is a list of T cell receptor beta chains from one sample in a study of OX40 agonist ivuxolimab in advanced cancers. Sequencing was performed with immunoSEQ multiplex PCR; in TCRdb, only in-frame clones are kept and a portion is missing. Here the sample spans approximately 23,000 clones, 65% to 85% being singletons. The source material was CD4+ or CD8+ T cells sorted from blood, sampled in a trial of the OX40 agonist ivuxolimab. These receptor sequences come from an adult with an advanced solid tumor such as melanoma, head and neck, liver or kidney cancer. CDR3s include the opening cysteine and the closing phenylalanine or tryptophan. A D gene is named only where the DNA matches it firmly. Size is omitted from some rows. Given values are once, few, many or a class for expanded clones.

V: TRBV14; J: TRBJ2-5; size: .; D: TRBD2; DNA: TGTGCCAGCAGCCAACATCGGGGACTAGACGAGACCCAGTACTTC; CDR3: CASSQHRGLDETQYF
V: TRBV11-2; J: TRBJ2-7; size: .; D: .; DNA: TGTGCCAGCAGCTACCTAGCCAGCGAGCAGTACTTC; CDR3: CASSYLASEQYF
V: TRBV7-6; J: TRBJ2-7; size: .; D: .; DNA: TGTGCCAGCAGCTTAGTGGCGGGGCACTCCTACGAGCAGTACTTC; CDR3: CASSLVAGHSYEQYF
V: TRBV6-1; J: TRBJ1-1; size: .; D: .; DNA: TGTGCCAGCCTTAAAGTAGGGAACACTGAAGCTTTCTTT; CDR3: CASLKVGNTEAFF
V: TRBV4-3; J: TRBJ2-1; size: .; D: TRBD2; DNA: TGCGCCAGCAGCCAAGGGCCAGGGAGGGACAATGAGCAGTTCTTC; CDR3: CASSQGPGRDNEQFF
V: TRBV15; J: TRBJ2-7; size: .; D: TRBD1; DNA: TGTGCCACCAGCGGTACTCGGACAGGGCGCGAGCAGTACTTC; CDR3: CATSGTRTGREQYF
V: TRBV5-4; J: TRBJ2-7; size: .; D: .; DNA: TGTGCCAGCAGCCCCGAAGGGCCTTCCTACGAGCAGTACTTC; CDR3: CASSPEGPSYEQYF
V: TRBV9; J: TRBJ1-3; size: .; D: .; DNA: TGTGCCAGCAGCGTACGCGGGTCGGGAGGAAACACCATATATTTT; CDR3: CASSVRGSGGNTIYF
V: TRBV19; J: TRBJ2-7; size: .; D: .; DNA: TGTGCCAGTAGTATAATCGAGGGGACCGAATACGAGCAGTACTTC; CDR3: CASSIIEGTEYEQYF
V: TRBV9; J: TRBJ2-7; size: .; D: .; DNA: TGTGCCAGCAGCCTAGGTGGGGGTTCCTACGAGCAGTACTTC; CDR3: CASSLGGGSYEQYF
V: TRBV6-4; J: TRBJ1-5; size: .; D: .; DNA: TGTGCCAGCAGTCCCCGGGGGGCGGCGGGTGGTAGCAATCAGCCCCAGCATTTT; CDR3: CASSPRGAAGGSNQPQHF
V: TRBV19; J: TRBJ2-7; size: .; D: TRBD2; DNA: TGTGCCAGTAGCCCCCTAGAGGGACTAGCCCACGAGCAGTACTTC; CDR3: CASSPLEGLAHEQYF
V: TRBV2; J: TRBJ2-3; size: .; D: TRBD2; DNA: TGTGCCAGGACGAGCGGACTAGCGGGAGGGAGGGGGACAACAGATACGCAGTATTTT; CDR3: CARTSGLAGGRGTTDTQYF
V: TRBV10-2; J: TRBJ2-1; size: .; D: TRBD2; DNA: TGCGCCAGCAGGCGGACTAGCGGTGCCACTTTAAATGAGCAGTTCTTC; CDR3: CASRRTSGATLNEQFF
V: TRBV6-7; J: TRBJ2-6; size: .; D: .; DNA: TGTGCCAGCAGTTACTCCTTAGCAGCGGGCTCTGGGGCCAACGTCCTGACTTTC; CDR3: CASSYSLAAGSGANVLTF
V: TRBV7-9; J: TRBJ2-3; size: .; D: TRBD2; DNA: TGTGCCAGCAGCTTAGAGGGGAGCGGGAGGGCTACAGATACGCAGTATTTT; CDR3: CASSLEGSGRATDTQYF
V: TRBV7-6; J: TRBJ1-1; size: .; D: .; DNA: TGTGCCAGCAGTTTCGGCACTGAAGCTTTCTTT; CDR3: CASSFGTEAFF
V: TRBV4-1; J: TRBJ1-2; size: few; D: TRBD1; DNA: TGCGCCAGCAGCCGTGGACAGGGTCAGCATGGCTACACCTTC; CDR3: CASSRGQGQHGYTF
V: TRBV9; J: TRBJ2-7; size: once; D: TRBD1; DNA: TGTGCCAGCAGCGTAGACAGGGGCCACGAGCAGTACTTC; CDR3: CASSVDRGHEQYF
V: TRBV29-1; J: TRBJ2-7; size: .; D: .; DNA: TGCAGCGTTGAATCCGATAGCTCCTACGAGCAGTACTTC; CDR3: CSVESDSSYEQYF
V: TRBV5-1; J: TRBJ1-5; size: .; D: .; DNA: TGCGCCAGCAGCACTTATAGCAATCAGCCCCAGCATTTT; CDR3: CASSTYSNQPQHF
V: TRBV6-1; J: TRBJ1-2; size: .; D: .; DNA: TGTGCATCGGGGGTCGACTATGGCTACACCTTC; CDR3: CASGVDYGYTF
V: TRBV7-6; J: TRBJ1-2; size: .; D: TRBD1; DNA: TGTGCCAGCAGCTCGGACAGGCGGGGCTACACCTTC; CDR3: CASSSDRRGYTF
V: TRBV6-5; J: TRBJ2-7; size: .; D: TRBD2; DNA: TGTGCCAGCAGTTCCCCCTCGGCGGGGGGACCCCACGAGCAGTACTTC; CDR3: CASSSPSAGGPHEQYF
V: TRBV15; J: TRBJ2-7; size: once; D: TRBD1; DNA: TGTGCCACCAGCTCTCGACAGGGTAGGGACGAGCAGTACTTC; CDR3: CATSSRQGRDEQYF
V: TRBV27; J: TRBJ1-1; size: .; D: TRBD1; DNA: TGTGCCAGCAGTTTATCCCCTCCACAGGGGGGCACTGAAGCTTTCTTT; CDR3: CASSLSPPQGGTEAFF
V: TRBV7-6; J: TRBJ1-6; size: .; D: .; DNA: TGTGCCAGCAGCTTAGACGGCTTTGGGAATTCACCCCTCCACTTT; CDR3: CASSLDGFGNSPLHF
V: TRBV9; J: TRBJ2-5; size: .; D: .; DNA: TGTGCCAGCAGCGTAGTTGGGGGCGCAGAGACCCAGTACTTC; CDR3: CASSVVGGAETQYF
V: TRBV6-5; J: TRBJ2-2; size: .; D: .; DNA: TGTGCCAGCAGTTACTCAGGTAGCGCCGGGGAGCTGTTTTTT; CDR3: CASSYSGSAGELFF
V: TRBV11-1; J: TRBJ2-5; size: .; D: .; DNA: TGTGCCAGCAGCTTCCGATACGGGAGCCAAGAGACCCAGTACTTC; CDR3: CASSFRYGSQETQYF
V: TRBV4-3; J: TRBJ2-7; size: .; D: .; DNA: TGCGCCAGCAGCCAAGAGTGGAGGAGCTCCTACGAGCAGTACTTC; CDR3: CASSQEWRSSYEQYF
V: TRBV9; J: TRBJ1-3; size: .; D: .; DNA: TGTGCCAGCAGCGTAGCTCGTGGGGGAAACACCATATATTTT; CDR3: CASSVARGGNTIYF
V: TRBV18; J: TRBJ2-3; size: .; D: .; DNA: TGTGCCAGCTCACCACTAGCAGAAGATAGCACAGATACGCAGTATTTT; CDR3: CASSPLAEDSTDTQYF
V: TRBV5-1; J: TRBJ2-7; size: .; D: TRBD2; DNA: TGCGCCAGCAGCTTGGCCGGACCGGGAGGCCTCTACGAGCAGTACTTC; CDR3: CASSLAGPGGLYEQYF
V: TRBV6-5; J: TRBJ1-5; size: .; D: .; DNA: TGTGCCAGCAAGGTGGACAGTTATCAGCCCCAGCATTTT; CDR3: CASKVDSYQPQHF
V: TRBV6-8; J: TRBJ2-3; size: once; D: TRBD1; DNA: TGTGCCAGCAGTTCCGGGACAGGGTACACAGATACGCAGTATTTT; CDR3: CASSSGTGYTDTQYF
V: TRBV14; J: TRBJ2-1; size: .; D: TRBD2; DNA: TGTGCCAGCAGCCCCATGATAGCGGGGTTAAGCTCCTACAATGAGCAGTTCTTC; CDR3: CASSPMIAGLSSYNEQFF
V: TRBV6-5; J: TRBJ2-5; size: .; D: .; DNA: TGTGCCAGCAGTTACTTAGGGGAAGAGACCCAGTACTTC; CDR3: CASSYLGEETQYF
V: TRBV27; J: TRBJ1-4; size: .; D: .; DNA: TGTGCCAGCAGTTTTTCAGGGTTTGAAAAACTGTTTTTT; CDR3: CASSFSGFEKLFF
V: TRBV9; J: TRBJ1-5; size: .; D: .; DNA: TGTGCCAGCAGCCCCTTCGGGGGGCTTCAGCCCCAGCATTTT; CDR3: CASSPFGGLQPQHF
V: TRBV2; J: TRBJ2-7; size: .; D: .; DNA: TGTGCCAGCAGTGACAGGGCCTACGAGCAGTACTTC; CDR3: CASSDRAYEQYF
V: TRBV29-1; J: TRBJ2-5; size: .; D: TRBD1; DNA: TGCAGCGTGGAAGGGGGACAGACCCAAGAGACCCAGTACTTC; CDR3: CSVEGGQTQETQYF
V: TRBV7-9; J: TRBJ2-1; size: .; D: TRBD2; DNA: TGTGCCAGCAGCCCGCAGCGGGAGATTTACAATGAGCAGTTCTTC; CDR3: CASSPQREIYNEQFF
V: TRBV5-6; J: TRBJ1-5; size: .; D: .; DNA: TGTGCCAGCAGCTTGGGGGACTTCAATCAGCCCCAGCATTTT; CDR3: CASSLGDFNQPQHF
V: TRBV27; J: TRBJ2-7; size: few; D: .; DNA: TGTGCCAGCAGTTTCTCAGGGGCCTACGAGCAGTACTTC; CDR3: CASSFSGAYEQYF
V: TRBV9; J: TRBJ2-3; size: .; D: .; DNA: TGTGCCAGCAGCCCCCCTGGTGGGGCTGACACAGATACGCAGTATTTT; CDR3: CASSPPGGADTDTQYF
V: TRBV6-5; J: TRBJ2-7; size: .; D: .; DNA: TGTGCCAGCAGTGCCCGGAGGCTTAGCTCCTACGAGCAGTACTTC; CDR3: CASSARRLSSYEQYF
V: TRBV6-1; J: TRBJ1-1; size: few; D: .; DNA: TGTGCCAGCAGGGAACGGGGGACTGAAGCTTTCTTT; CDR3: CASRERGTEAFF
V: TRBV30; J: TRBJ2-7; size: few; D: .; DNA: TGTGCCTGGAGTTCCCAGGGATACGAGCAGTACTTC; CDR3: CAWSSQGYEQYF
V: TRBV5-1; J: TRBJ2-7; size: once; D: .; DNA: TGCGCCAGCAGCCCGGGTGGTTACGAGCAGTACTTC; CDR3: CASSPGGYEQYF